The rows below give T cell receptor beta chains drawn from one sample of a study of blood T cell dynamics during melanoma immunotherapy. Measured with immunoSEQ multiplex PCR; TCRdb has only the in-frame clones, and not every one. The sample contains 3,500 to 4,000 clones, around 97% of which appear only once. The source was effector memory CD8+ T cells from blood, collected from a patient treated with checkpoint blockade. These receptors originate from a human donor with melanoma. CDR3s include the opening cysteine and the closing phenylalanine or tryptophan. A D gene is named only where the DNA matches it firmly. Expanded clones get a size class; other rows say once, few or many, or leave the size out.

V gene	J gene	CDR3 length	clone size	D gene	CDR3 protein	CDR3 DNA
TRBV7-6	TRBJ1-1	13	once	TRBD1	CASSLTGGTEAFF	TGTGCCAGCAGCTTGACAGGGGGCACTGAAGCTTTCTTT
TRBV7-3	TRBJ2-1	14	NA	TRBD2	CASSLAGGSYEQFF	TGTGCCAGCAGTTTAGCGGGAGGGTCATATGAGCAGTTCTTC
TRBV27	TRBJ2-7	16	NA	NA	CASSLTTEHLFYEQYF	TGTGCCAGCAGTTTAACGACAGAACACCTATTTTACGAGCAGTACTTC
TRBV14	TRBJ1-1	18	NA	TRBD1	CASSQAIDRGNSDTEAFF	TGTGCCAGCAGCCAAGCAATCGACAGGGGTAACTCGGACACTGAAGCTTTCTTT
TRBV2	TRBJ2-5	13	NA	NA	CASEGGDQETQYF	TGTGCCAGCGAGGGAGGTGACCAAGAGACCCAGTACTTC
TRBV14	TRBJ2-5	15	NA	NA	CASSSDTITSETQYF	TGTGCCAGCAGCTCGGACACAATCACCTCAGAGACCCAGTACTTC
TRBV27	TRBJ2-1	13	few	TRBD1	CASSPGTGYEQFF	TGTGCCAGCAGTCCCGGGACAGGGTATGAGCAGTTCTTC
TRBV30	TRBJ2-2	13	NA	NA	CAWSVGVTGELFF	TGTGCCTGGAGTGTAGGAGTAACCGGGGAGCTGTTTTTT
TRBV5-4	TRBJ2-2	16	NA	TRBD2	CASSLELARNTGELFF	TGTGCCAGCAGCTTGGAACTAGCGAGGAACACCGGGGAGCTGTTTTTT
TRBV30	TRBJ2-7	14	NA	NA	CAWIPPADSYEQYF	TGTGCCTGGATCCCCCCGGCAGACTCCTACGAGCAGTACTTC
TRBV4-1	TRBJ2-3	14	NA	NA	CASSQGRATDTQYF	TGCGCCAGCAGCCAGGGCAGGGCGACAGATACGCAGTATTTT
TRBV6-1	TRBJ2-7	13	NA	NA	CASSDYLSYEQYF	TGTGCCAGCAGTGACTACCTATCCTACGAGCAGTACTTC
TRBV7-6	TRBJ2-7	15	NA	NA	CASSLSTSRPDEQYF	TGTGCCAGCAGCTTATCTACTAGCCGGCCTGACGAGCAGTACTTC
TRBV19	TRBJ1-2	13	NA	NA	CASSITGSYGYTF	TGTGCCAGTAGTATCACAGGGTCTTATGGCTACACCTTC
TRBV28	TRBJ2-7	15	NA	NA	CASSLEEKWSLEQYF	TGTGCCAGCAGTTTGGAGGAAAAGTGGTCCCTCGAGCAGTACTTC
TRBV4-1	TRBJ1-3	15	NA	NA	CASSQDLGSGNTIYF	TGCGCCAGCAGCCAAGACCTGGGGTCTGGAAACACCATATATTTT
TRBV27	TRBJ2-3	14	NA	TRBD1	CASSRDRVADTQYF	TGTGCCAGCAGCCGGGACAGGGTGGCAGATACGCAGTATTTT
TRBV7-9	TRBJ2-7	15	NA	NA	CASSPHSAVFDEQYF	TGTGCCAGCAGCCCCCATTCCGCGGTATTCGACGAGCAGTACTTC
TRBV7-9	TRBJ2-7	16	NA	TRBD1	CASSSPPGQSSYEQYF	TGTGCCAGCAGCTCACCACCGGGACAGAGCTCCTACGAGCAGTACTTC
TRBV25-1	TRBJ2-7	11	NA	NA	CASSEPGEQYF	TGTGCCAGCAGTGAACCAGGGGAGCAGTACTTC
TRBV7-3	TRBJ1-1	14	NA	TRBD1	CASSHGTGITEAFF	TGTGCCAGCAGCCACGGGACAGGGATCACTGAAGCTTTCTTT
TRBV7-2	TRBJ1-3	13	NA	NA	CASSAGTLNTIYF	TGTGCCAGCAGCGCCGGGACACTAAACACCATATATTTT
TRBV9	TRBJ2-3	14	NA	NA	CASSVVGTTDTQYF	TGTGCCAGCAGCGTAGTCGGGACCACAGATACGCAGTATTTT
TRBV19	TRBJ1-4	16	NA	NA	CASTSSTGAGWEKLFF	TGTGCCAGTACCTCATCTACCGGGGCAGGTTGGGAAAAACTGTTTTTT
TRBV15	TRBJ2-7	17	NA	NA	CATSRQSRSSASYEQYF	TGTGCCACCAGCCGGCAGTCGAGGTCCTCCGCCTCCTACGAGCAGTACTTC
TRBV28	TRBJ2-6	16	NA	TRBD1	CASGTGKISGANVLTF	TGTGCCAGCGGGACAGGCAAAATCTCTGGGGCCAACGTCCTGACTTTC
TRBV28	TRBJ1-6	14	NA	TRBD1	CASSLPDRDSPLHF	TGTGCCAGCAGTTTACCCGACAGGGATTCACCCCTCCACTTT
TRBV9	TRBJ2-1	16	NA	TRBD2	CASSAGTSGRLTEQFF	TGTGCCAGCAGCGCGGGGACTAGCGGGAGGCTCACCGAGCAGTTCTTC
TRBV6-5	TRBJ2-2	14	NA	NA	CASSYGVLTGELFF	TGTGCCAGCAGTTACGGGGTCCTCACCGGGGAGCTGTTTTTT
TRBV19	TRBJ2-7	13	once	NA	CASSIGGSYEQYF	TGTGCCAGTAGTATCGGGGGCTCCTACGAGCAGTACTTC
TRBV6-6	TRBJ2-1	14	NA	NA	CASSYARAYNEQFF	TGTGCCAGCAGTTACGCGCGCGCTTACAATGAGCAGTTCTTC
TRBV5-1	TRBJ2-5	14	NA	NA	CASSSGTPEETQYF	TGCGCCAGCAGCTCCGGGACCCCTGAAGAGACCCAGTACTTC
TRBV4-2	TRBJ1-3	15	NA	TRBD1	CASSQDRGTGNTIYF	TGTGCCAGCAGCCAGGACAGGGGAACTGGAAACACCATATATTTT
TRBV19	TRBJ2-3	15	NA	TRBD2	CASSGTSGIPDTQYF	TGTGCCAGTAGTGGGACTAGCGGGATCCCGGATACGCAGTATTTT
TRBV15	TRBJ2-5	16	NA	TRBD1	CATSGWGAGGGETQYF	TGTGCCACCAGCGGATGGGGGGCAGGGGGCGGTGAGACCCAGTACTTC